The TCR beta chain under discussion was sequenced for a study of T cell repertoires in cytomegalovirus infection. For the study at large: From public TCR beta signatures came an indication of both CMV infection and matching HLA type.

Notes on the study in general: The ex vivo response was dominated by HLA-C-restricted CMV-specific TCR beta clonotypes. Cumulative frequency of public TCR beta families picked out carriers of CMV plus the relevant HLA.

In its sample, this clonotype was seen once. Antigen: not known. One entry per CDR3 protein, called by TCRdb with MiXCR from the reads. This table holds some 500,000 distinct CDR3 sequences, about 33% found once. The germline gives CDR1 SNHLY, CDR2 FYNNEI. V shed 5 bases, J shed 12 bases, and the junction held 6 bases outside the gene matches. The CDR3 is 12 residues long. The sequencing here drew on cultured PBMCs, taken from culture after CMV antigen stimulation. The TCR originated in a human donor in good health (CMV status not recorded). Some clones in this sample may be carry-over from other donors' samples. The chain combines TRBV2 with TRBJ2-1; 8 bases are a match to TRBD2. CDR3 sequence: CASSQTSVGQFF. Here the CDR3 DNA reads TGTGCCAGCAGTCAGACTAGCGTGGGGCAGTTCTTC.